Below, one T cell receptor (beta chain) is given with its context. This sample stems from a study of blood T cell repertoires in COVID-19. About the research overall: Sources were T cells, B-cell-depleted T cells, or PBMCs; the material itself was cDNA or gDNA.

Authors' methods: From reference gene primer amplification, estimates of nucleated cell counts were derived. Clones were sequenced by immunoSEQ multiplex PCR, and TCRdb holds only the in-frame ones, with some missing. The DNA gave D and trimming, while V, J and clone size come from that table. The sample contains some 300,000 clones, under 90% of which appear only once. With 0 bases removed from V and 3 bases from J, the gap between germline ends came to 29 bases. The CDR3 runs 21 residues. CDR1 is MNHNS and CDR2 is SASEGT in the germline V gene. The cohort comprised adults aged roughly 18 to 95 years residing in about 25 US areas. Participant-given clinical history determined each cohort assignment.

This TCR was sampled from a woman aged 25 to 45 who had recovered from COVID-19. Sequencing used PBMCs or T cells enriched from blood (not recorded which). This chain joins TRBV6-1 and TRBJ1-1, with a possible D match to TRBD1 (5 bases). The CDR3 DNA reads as TGTGCCAGCAGTGAAGCGCAGAATAGTTTCTGGGCAGGGAGGGACCACACTGAAGCTTTCTTT. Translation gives CASSEAQNSFWAGRDHTEAFF.